These 16 T cell receptor beta chains originate from one sample sequenced in a study of T cell changes during pregnancy in multiple sclerosis. TCRdb's copy holds only in-frame clones and misses some; the assay was immunoSEQ multiplex PCR. The sample carries some 70,000 clones, roughly nine tenths recorded once. The material was CD4+ T cells from peripheral blood mononuclear cells, obtained in the third trimester of pregnancy. All receptors come from a female donor in good health, enrolled as a control in a pregnancy study.

This chain uses TRBV27 with TRBJ2-3; 7 nucleotides match TRBD2. V was pared by 0 bases and J by 4 bases, with 4 bases of the junction left unmatched. The length of the CDR3 is 15 residues. CDR1 and CDR2 from the germline V gene are MNHEY and SMNVEV (reference sequence). The CDR3 loop reads CASSLSSRGADTQYF. The CDR3 nucleotides read TGTGCCAGCAGTTTATCCTCACGGGGGGCAGATACGCAGTATTTT.

The V gene is TRBV27, the J gene TRBJ2-7, with 10 positions matching TRBD2. Germline values: CDR1 MNHEY, CDR2 SMNVEV (reference sequence). V was pared by 2 bases and J by 0 bases, with 13 bases of the junction left unmatched. The CDR3 has 19 residues. The CDR3 DNA follows: TGTGCCAGCAGTTTAAAATGGGCTAGCGGGGGTTCGAGCTCCTACGAGCAGTACTTC. As protein: CASSLKWASGGSSSYEQYF.

This clone appeared a few times. V and J are TRBV19 and TRBJ1-5, with 8 bases fitting TRBD1. This CDR3 is built from 16 residues. Germline CDR1 is LNHDA and CDR2 is SQIVND (reference sequence). The V segment lost 5 bases and the J segment 0 bases; nucleotides outside the gene matches: 6. The CDR3 region has the DNA TGTGCCAGTAGTCCGAGGACAGGGTATAGCAATCAGCCCCAGCATTTT. Its translation: CASSPRTGYSNQPQHF.

V and J are TRBV7-3 and TRBJ2-1; 10 nucleotides match TRBD1. V shed 0 bases, J shed 3 bases, and the junction held 2 bases outside the gene matches. Germline V gene lookup returns CDR1 SGHTA and CDR2 FQGTGA. This CDR3 contains 16 residues. Here the CDR3 DNA reads TGTGCCAGCAGCTTAACGACAGGGGGCAACTACAATGAGCAGTTCTTC. This codes for CASSLTTGGNYNEQFF.

The table lists this clone with a few counts. V is TRBV6-5 and J is TRBJ2-2; the D gene is possibly TRBD1 (6 bases). The germline V gene encodes CDR1 MNHEY and CDR2 SVGAGI. The V end was cut by 2 bases, the J end by 1 base, with 8 bases between. The CDR3 covers 15 residues. CDR3 region: CASSYRGWNTGELFF. CDR3 DNA sequence: TGTGCCAGCAGTTACAGGGGGTGGAACACCGGGGAGCTGTTTTTT.

V gene TRBV5-1 combines with J gene TRBJ2-1, with 9 bases aligning to TRBD2. V lost 0 bases to trimming and J lost 9 bases; unmatched junction nucleotides: 7. Germline V gene sequence: CDR1 SGHRS, CDR2 YFSETQ. The CDR3 spans 15 residues. The CDR3 spells CASSLAGGGDFEQFF. CDR3 DNA: TGCGCCAGCAGCTTGGCCGGCGGGGGGGATTTTGAGCAGTTCTTC.

V usage is TRBV11-3 and J usage is TRBJ2-7, with 8 bases aligning to TRBD1. The CDR3 is made up of 14 amino acids. Looked up from germline, CDR1 is SGHNT and CDR2 is YENEEA. The trim removed 2 bases at V and 5 bases at J, leaving 5 bases unmatched. The CDR3 nucleotides are TGTGCCAGCAGCTTACAGGGGGCCGGCGACGAGCAGTACTTC. Translating it yields CASSLQGAGDEQYF.

The chain employs TRBV9 and TRBJ1-3, with unresolved D. CDR1 SGDLS and CDR2 YYNGEE come from the germline V gene. The CDR3 has 14 amino acids. V was pared by 2 bases and J by 2 bases, with 8 bases between. CDR3 sequence: CASSVSSAGNTIYF. The CDR3 bases are TGTGCCAGCAGCGTGTCTTCGGCTGGAAACACCATATATTTT. The full variable domain, with the rest looked up from reference TRBV9 and TRBJ1-3, is DSGVTQTPKHLITATGQRVTLRCSPRSGDLSVYWYQQSLDQGLQFLIQYYNGEERAKGNILERFSAQQFPDLHSELNLSSLELGDSALYFCASSVSSAGNTIYFGEGSWLTVV.

The rearrangement joins TRBV21-1 to TRBJ1-6; TRBD1 is taken as the D call from the table, unchecked against the DNA. TRBV21-1 is a pseudogene segment. The CDR3 covers 15 residues. In nucleotides, the CDR3 is TGTGCCAGCAGCAAAGGGGGGACAAAAAATTCACCCCTCCACTTT. Translating it yields CASSKGGTKNSPLHF.

V is TRBV27 and J is TRBJ2-7; 8 nucleotides agree with TRBD2. Germline V CDR1 and CDR2: MNHEY, SMNVEV (reference sequence). The CDR3 extends over 16 amino acids. Trimming removed 6 bases from V and 2 bases from J; junction bases left unmatched: 12. The CDR3 DNA reads TGTGCCAGCAGGCGTATCTTAGCGGGGCAACCCTACGAGCAGTACTTC. Residues: CASRRILAGQPYEQYF.

This chain links TRBV2 with TRBJ2-2; 10 bases are shared with TRBD1. The junction had 6 bases not matched to a gene; V was cut back by 7 bases and J by 7 bases. CDR1 is SNHLY, CDR2 FYNNEI, per germline. The CDR3 extends over 14 amino acids. The CDR3 DNA reads TGTGCCAGCAAAAGACAGGGGGCCCACGGGGAGCTGTTTTTT. Encoded protein: CASKRQGAHGELFF.

The V call is TRBV19, the J call TRBJ2-1, with 14 bases that match TRBD2. This CDR3 spans 16 amino acids. The germline gives CDR1 LNHDA, CDR2 SQIVND (reference sequence). Trimming cost V 3 bases and J 3 bases; bases outside gene matches: 1. The CDR3 DNA follows: TGTGCCAGTAGTATGGGGACTAGCGGGGGCTACAATGAGCAGTTCTTC. It is translated as CASSMGTSGGYNEQFF.

J is TRBJ1-2 and V is TRBV9; D ambiguous. Germline CDR1 SGDLS, CDR2 YYNGEE. The V end lost 0 bases, the J end lost 4 bases, and 7 bases lay between the germline ends. The CDR3 sequence is 13 residues long. The CDR3 here is CASSVDAGYGYTF. CDR3 DNA sequence: TGTGCCAGCAGCGTAGACGCGGGCTATGGCTACACCTTC. The whole variable domain, remainder taken from reference TRBV9 and TRBJ1-2, is DSGVTQTPKHLITATGQRVTLRCSPRSGDLSVYWYQQSLDQGLQFLIQYYNGEERAKGNILERFSAQQFPDLHSELNLSSLELGDSALYFCASSVDAGYGYTFGSGTRLTVV.

This sequence joins TRBV19 and TRBJ1-1, with TRBD1 matching over 7 bases. This CDR3 has 13 residues. The V segment lost 6 bases and the J segment 9 bases; nucleotides outside the gene matches: 10. Germline CDR1 and CDR2: LNHDA and SQIVND (reference sequence). CDR3 coding DNA: TGTGCCAGTAGGGCGGACAGGACAATAAAAGCTTTCTTT. Residues: CASRADRTIKAFF.

This sequence joins TRBV7-8 and TRBJ1-2; 7 bases fit TRBD1. The V segment lost 5 bases and the J segment 8 bases; nucleotides outside the gene matches: 8. CDR3 length: 13 amino acids. The germline CDR1 and CDR2 sequences are SGHVS and FQNEAQ. CDR3 sequence (DNA): TGTGCCAGCAGCCGCGACAGGGCGAGAGGCTACACCTTC. This encodes CASSRDRARGYTF. Drawing the rest from reference TRBV7-8 and TRBJ1-2, the complete variable domain is GAGVSQSPRYKVAKRGQDVALRCDPISGHVSLFWYQQALGQGPEFLTYFQNEAQLDKSGLPSDRFFAERPEGSVSTLKIQRTQQEDSAVYLCASSRDRARGYTFGSGTRLTVV.

The rearrangement joins TRBV7-8 to TRBJ2-3, with D possibly TRBD2 on 6 matching bases. CDR1 and CDR2 from the germline V gene are SGHVS and FQNEAQ. This CDR3 region has 13 residues. V was clipped by 4 bases and J by 3 bases, with 8 bases between them. CDR3 sequence reads: CASSWRGTDTQYF. CDR3 DNA sequence: TGTGCCAGCAGCTGGAGGGGTACAGATACGCAGTATTTT.